The 25 T cell receptor beta chains reported below all come from one sample, sequenced in a study of persistence of HIV-infected CD4 T cells. These TCRs' antigens remain unknown. Cells were stimulated nonspecifically with anti-CD3/anti-CD28 magnetic beads. Sorting selected CD4+ T cells upregulating both CD40 ligand and CD69. The libraries were made with immunoSEQ version 4 in survey mode. Clones were sequenced by immunoSEQ multiplex PCR, and TCRdb holds only the in-frame ones, with some missing. The sample holds tens of thousands of clones, 70% to 90% seen once. The specimen comprised CD4+ T cells sorted from PBMCs after approximately 19-hour stimulation, sampled from a patient who received antiretroviral therapy. The receptors were gathered from an adult woman with HIV who was CMV-seropositive.

The chain combines TRBV9 with TRBJ2-2; 7 bases agree with TRBD1. The CDR3 is made up of 16 amino acids. J was trimmed by 3 bases and V by 2 bases; bases with no gene match: 7. The germline CDR1 and CDR2 sequences are SGDLS and YYNGEE. The CDR3 coding sequence is TGTGCCAGCAGCGTGGCCGGGACAGCCGACACCGGGGAGCTGTTTTTT. Its protein product is CASSVAGTADTGELFF.

This chain uses TRBV11-3 with TRBJ2-7; a possible D gene is TRBD1 (5 bases). The V and J ends lost 0 bases and 3 bases respectively, with 9 bases between them. CDR1 is SGHNT and CDR2 is YENEEA in the germline V gene. The length of the CDR3 is 14 residues. The CDR3 region has the DNA TGTGCCAGCAGCTTAGATGGAACAGGCTACGAGCAGTACTTC. Its protein is CASSLDGTGYEQYF.

This chain connects TRBV5-6 to TRBJ2-3, with D possibly being TRBD2 (6 bases). The CDR3 is 17 residues long. The V end was cut by 5 bases, the J end by 0 bases, with 19 bases between. CDR1 and CDR2 from the germline V gene are SGHDT and YYEEEE. The CDR3 region has the DNA TGTGCCAGCAGTGACTGGTGGTCGGGAGCTAGCACAGATACGCAGTATTTT. Translated: CASSDWWSGASTDTQYF. The whole variable domain, remainder taken from reference TRBV5-6 and TRBJ2-3, is DAGVTQSPTHLIKTRGQQVTLRCSPKSGHDTVSWYQQALGQGPQFIFQYYEEEERQRGNFPDRFSGHQFPNYSSELNVNALLLGDSALYLCASSDWWSGASTDTQYFGPGTRLTVL.

The chain combines TRBV5-1 with TRBJ2-1; the D gene is possibly TRBD2 (5 bases). V lost 4 bases to trimming and J lost 0 bases, with 17 bases between them. This CDR3 spans 17 amino acids. Germline V gene sequence: CDR1 SGHRS, CDR2 YFSETQ. The CDR3 spells CASSAVLRTRSYNEQFF. CDR3 coding DNA: TGCGCCAGCAGCGCCGTTCTGAGGACTCGCTCCTACAATGAGCAGTTCTTC.

The chain joins TRBV7-2 to TRBJ1-1; D gene uncertain. The germline V gene encodes CDR1 SGHTA and CDR2 FQGNSA. V was clipped by 5 bases and J by 5 bases, with 12 bases between them. This CDR3 has 13 amino acids. This chain's CDR3 is CASSTKVGTEAFF. CDR3 DNA: TGTGCCAGCAGCACAAAAGTGGGGACTGAAGCTTTCTTT.

The CDR3 sequence: CATSRDPAYEQYF. In DNA, the CDR3 is TGTGCCACCAGCAGAGACCCAGCTTACGAGCAGTACTTC. The chain has TRBV15 and TRBJ2-7; D gene uncertain. Germline V CDR1 and CDR2: LNHNV, YYDKDF (reference sequence). Trimming pared 0 bases from V and 4 bases from J, leaving 7 bases between. This CDR3 has 13 residues.

The V call is TRBV28, the J call TRBJ2-1, with 7 bases that match TRBD1. CDR1 and CDR2 (germline): MDHEN, SYDVKM. J was trimmed by 1 base and V by 0 bases; bases with no gene match: 3. The CDR3 contains 16 residues. The CDR3: CASSLWGRGSYNEQFF. The CDR3 coding sequence is TGTGCCAGCAGTTTATGGGGCAGGGGGTCCTACAATGAGCAGTTCTTC.

The chain recombines TRBV6-4 with TRBJ1-1; 7 bases map to TRBD1. CDR3 length equals 14 residues. Trimming cost V 4 bases and J 3 bases; bases outside gene matches: 5. Germline-derived CDR1 and CDR2 are MRHNA and SNTAGT. CDR3 loop: CASSVNRGHTEAFF. The CDR3 nucleotides read TGTGCCAGCAGTGTGAACAGGGGTCACACTGAAGCTTTCTTT.

The gene calls are TRBV5-1 and TRBJ2-1; 7 positions match TRBD2. V lost 0 bases and J lost 3; bases outside the gene matches: 3. The CDR3 loop spans 15 amino acids. Germline CDR1 is SGHRS and CDR2 is YFSETQ. The CDR3 sequence is CASSLDGGSYNEQFF. The CDR3 nucleotides are TGCGCCAGCAGCTTGGACGGCGGGAGCTACAATGAGCAGTTCTTC.

The V call is TRBV7-2, the J call TRBJ2-5, with TRBD2 matching 8 bases. This CDR3 region has 15 residues. V lost 2 bases and J lost 1; bases outside the gene matches: 3. Germline assignment: CDR1 SGHTA and CDR2 FQGNSA. CDR3 protein: CASSLRGLGQETQYF. The CDR3 region has the DNA TGTGCCAGCAGCTTAAGGGGACTAGGCCAAGAGACCCAGTACTTC.

The V call is TRBV12-5, the J call TRBJ1-1; 7 positions agree with TRBD1. From germline, CDR1 is LGHNT and CDR2 FRNRAP. This CDR3 has 15 residues. V lost 3 bases to trimming and J lost 1 base; unmatched junction nucleotides: 5. The CDR3 loop is CASGLGAGGNTEAFF. The CDR3 DNA is TGTGCTAGTGGTTTAGGGGCAGGGGGGAACACTGAAGCTTTCTTT.

The CDR3 loop reads CASSLTGLAEKLFF. CDR3 sequence (DNA): TGTGCCAGCAGCCTGACAGGGCTTGCGGAAAAACTGTTTTTT. This sequence joins TRBV6-5 and TRBJ1-4; TRBD1 matches 7 bases. The CDR3 has 14 amino acids. Germline-derived CDR1 and CDR2 are MNHEY and SVGAGI. The trim removed 6 bases at V and 8 bases at J, leaving 9 bases unmatched.

The CDR3 here is CASNLAGVGEQYF. CDR3 sequence (DNA): TGTGCCAGCAACTTAGCGGGAGTCGGCGAGCAGTACTTC. This chain connects TRBV12-3 or TRBV12-4 to TRBJ2-7; 9 nucleotides match TRBD2. V gave up 7 bases and J gave up 6 bases; unmatched junction bases: 7. The length of the CDR3 is 13 residues.

The rearrangement joins TRBV27 to TRBJ2-2, with D possibly matching TRBD1 (6 bases). V lost 6 bases and J lost 2, with 10 bases in between. Germline V gene data show CDR1 as MNHEY and CDR2 as SMNVEV (reference sequence). This CDR3 has 14 residues. In DNA, the CDR3 is TGTGCCAGCAGACTACAGGGAAACACCGGGGAGCTGTTTTTT. As protein: CASRLQGNTGELFF.

The chain combines TRBV2 with TRBJ2-1; 13 nucleotides line up with TRBD2. With V trimmed by 2 bases and J by 10 bases, 5 bases remained unmatched. Germline lookup yields CDR1 SNHLY and CDR2 FYNNEI. The CDR3 is 15 amino acids. The CDR3 bases are TGTGCCAGCAGTGAATCCGGACTAGCGGGAGTAGAGCAGTTCTTC. Its translation: CASSESGLAGVEQFF.

The V gene is TRBV18, the J gene TRBJ1-5; D gene unclear. This CDR3 spans 13 amino acids. The ends were cut back, 2 bases at V and 4 bases at J, with 6 bases in the middle. Germline CDR1 is KGHSH and CDR2 is LQKENI. Here the CDR3 DNA reads TGTGCCAGCTCACCAGGGGTGAATCAGCCCCAGCATTTT. Translation: CASSPGVNQPQHF.

The chain links TRBV5-1 to TRBJ1-1; no clear D. The CDR3 consists of 14 residues. The V end was cut by 0 bases, the J end by 0 bases, with 6 bases between. Germline V gene data show CDR1 as SGHRS and CDR2 as YFSETQ. CDR3 amino acids: CASSLDGMNTEAFF. In nucleotides, the CDR3 is TGCGCCAGCAGCTTGGACGGGATGAACACTGAAGCTTTCTTT.

This clone was counted between two and nine times. The J gene is TRBJ1-1, the V gene TRBV7-9; TRBD1 might be the D (5 bases). Trimming took 5 bases from V and 4 from J, leaving 14 bases between them. Germline V CDR1 and CDR2: SEHNR, FQNEAQ (reference sequence). This CDR3 comprises 14 residues. The CDR3 nucleotides read TGTGCCAGCAGCGCATCGGGACTCAGCACTGAAGCTTTCTTT. Translating it yields CASSASGLSTEAFF.

This chain joins TRBV7-8 and TRBJ2-3; D ambiguous. The CDR3 runs 14 residues. The V end was cut by 1 base, the J end by 0 bases, with 5 bases between. Germline values: CDR1 SGHVS, CDR2 FQNEAQ. The CDR3 DNA reads as TGTGCCAGCAGCTTAGGGTCCAGCACAGATACGCAGTATTTT. Its protein is CASSLGSSTDTQYF.

The chain recombines TRBV28 with TRBJ1-2, with TRBD1 matching 7 bases. This CDR3 is built from 15 residues. The V and J ends lost 2 bases and 6 bases, in that order; junction bases with no gene match: 9. CDR1 MDHEN and CDR2 SYDVKM come from the germline V gene. Here the CDR3 DNA reads TGTGCCAGCAGTTTAATTTCAGGGGGGGCAAATGGCTACACCTTC. Encoded protein: CASSLISGGANGYTF.

The chain has TRBV29-1 and TRBJ1-5; D is uncertain. Trimming pared 4 bases from V and 6 bases from J, leaving 13 bases between. The CDR3 has 13 residues. Germline V gene data show CDR1 as SQVTM and CDR2 as ANQGSEA. The CDR3 nucleotides are TGCAGCGTTGTAGCTGTCTTGGGTCAGCCCCAGCATTTT. It yields the protein CSVVAVLGQPQHF.

The chain joins TRBV10-1 to TRBJ1-6; D not resolved. Germline V CDR1 and CDR2: WNHNN, SYGVQD (reference sequence). Trimming left V 3 bases short and J 5 bases short, with 8 bases between. The CDR3 sequence is 14 residues long. The CDR3 is CASSENPDNSPLHF. In DNA, the CDR3 is TGCGCCAGCAGTGAAAACCCAGATAATTCACCCCTCCACTTT.

The chain recombines TRBV20-1 with TRBJ2-5; D might be TRBD1 (6 bases). The germline V gene encodes CDR1 DFQATT and CDR2 SNEGSKA (reference sequence). The CDR3 contains 11 residues. DNA for the CDR3: TGCGGACTTGGACAGCCCTGGACCCAGTACTTC. It codes for CGLGQPWTQYF.

V is TRBV7-2 and J is TRBJ2-7; D is undetermined. The V gene's germline CDR1 is SGHTA and CDR2 FQGNSA. The CDR3 loop spans 14 amino acids. Trimming removed 4 bases at V and 6 bases at J, with 16 bases between. CDR3 in amino acids: CASSSDTIIAEQYF. In DNA form, the CDR3 reads TGTGCCAGCAGCTCCGACACGATAATCGCCGAGCAGTACTTC. Full variable domain (outside the CDR3, taken from reference TRBV7-2 and TRBJ2-7): GAGVSQSPSNKVTEKGKDVELRCDPISGHTALYWYRQSLGQGLEFLIYFQGNSAPDKSGLPSDRFSAERTGGSVSTLTIQRTQQEDSAVYLCASSSDTIIAEQYFGPGTRLTVT.

The chain is built from TRBV6-2 or TRBV6-3 and TRBJ1-2, with 7 bases that match TRBD1. The CDR3 totals 13 residues. Germline CDR1 MNHEY, CDR2 SVGEGT. V lost 5 bases, J lost 9 bases, and 9 bases stayed unmatched. The CDR3: CASSHRDSFSYTF. The CDR3 DNA reads TGTGCCAGCAGTCACAGGGACAGTTTCAGCTACACCTTC.